Reported below is one TCR beta chain. At one boundary the junction diverges from the germline segment, which might be a read error. The data were taken from a study of immune cell composition in non-small cell lung cancer. Sequencing was performed with immunoSEQ multiplex PCR; in TCRdb, only in-frame clones are kept and a portion is missing. The sample consists of under 4,500 clones, 84% of them appearing once. Normal lung was taken at the farthest possible site, at least 3 cm from tumour. This CDR3 has 16 amino acids. Per germline, CDR1 SGHAT and CDR2 FQNNGV. The TCR was taken from a human donor with non-small cell lung cancer. The chain links TRBV11-2 to TRBJ2-7; TRBD1 matches 8 bases. Sample: non-adjacent lung tissue. The CDR3 DNA reads as TGCGCCAGCAGCCATGCTACCGGGACAGGAGCCTACGAGCAGTACTTC. It codes for CASSHATGTGAYEQYF.